This TCR beta chain emerged from a study of T-cell reconstitution after alpha-beta-depleted transplantation in children. This clonotype showed up many times. Unique molecular identifiers were used to barcode this TCRbeta library. TCRdb redid the calling of the PCR reads with MiXCR, one entry per CDR3 protein. This sample carries some 200,000 distinct CDR3 sequences, roughly 6.8% of them seen once, and the ten largest clones take approximately 2.9%. The CDR3 sequence is 13 residues long. V was pared by 3 bases and J by 2 bases, with 8 bases between. Material: PBMCs from the stem cell graft donor, obtained from the stem cell graft. This receptor was identified in a human donor who donated a stem cell graft to a child with Wiskott-Aldrich syndrome. V usage is TRBV12-3 or TRBV12-4 and J usage is TRBJ2-7; D remains unclear. CDR3: CASSFRPTYEQYF. The CDR3, as DNA: TGTGCCAGCAGTTTCCGACCAACCTACGAGCAGTACTTC.